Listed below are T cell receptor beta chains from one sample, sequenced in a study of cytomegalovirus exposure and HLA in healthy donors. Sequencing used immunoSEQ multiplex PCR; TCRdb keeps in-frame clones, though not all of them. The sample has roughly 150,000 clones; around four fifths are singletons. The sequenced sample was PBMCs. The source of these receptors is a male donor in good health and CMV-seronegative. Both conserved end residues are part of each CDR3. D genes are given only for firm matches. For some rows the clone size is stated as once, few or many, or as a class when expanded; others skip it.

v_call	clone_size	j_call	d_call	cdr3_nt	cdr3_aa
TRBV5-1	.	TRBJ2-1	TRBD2	TGCGCCAGCAGCTTCTCTAGCGGGGGCCCCTACAATGAGCAGTTCTTC	CASSFSSGGPYNEQFF
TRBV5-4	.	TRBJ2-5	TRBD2	TGTGCCAGCAGGGGCGGGGGACTCGGGGGAGAGACCCAGTACTTC	CASRGGGLGGETQYF
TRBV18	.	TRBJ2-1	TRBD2	TGTGCCAGCTCACCCATTGAGACTAGCGGGAGAAGTGGGAAGCAGTTCTTC	CASSPIETSGRSGKQFF
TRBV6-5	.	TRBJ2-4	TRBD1	TGTGCCAGCAGCTTCGACAGGGCAGCCAAAAACATTCAGTACTTC	CASSFDRAAKNIQYF
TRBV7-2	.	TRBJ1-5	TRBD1	TGTGCCAGCAGCGACCCCGGGACAGGGATACAGCATTTT	CASSDPGTGIQHF
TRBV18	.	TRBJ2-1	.	TGTGCCAGCTTACAGAGTTCCTACAATGAGCAGTTCTTC	CASLQSSYNEQFF
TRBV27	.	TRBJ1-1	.	TGTGCCAGCTCGACAGGACCGAACACTGAAGCTTTCTTT	CASSTGPNTEAFF
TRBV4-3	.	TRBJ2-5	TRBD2	TGCGCCAGCAGCCAAGGGGCGACTAGCGGGGGGGCAGAGACCCAGTACTTC	CASSQGATSGGAETQYF
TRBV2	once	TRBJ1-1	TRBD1	TGTGCCAGCAGTGGTTACAGGGGAGGTACTGAAGCTTTCTTT	CASSGYRGGTEAFF
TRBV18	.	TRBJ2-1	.	TGTGCCAGCTCACCCCCACCCGACAAGAATGAGCAGTTCTTC	CASSPPPDKNEQFF
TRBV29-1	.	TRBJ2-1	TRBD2	TGCAGCGTTGTACTAGCGGGGCCCAATGAGCAGTTCTTC	CSVVLAGPNEQFF
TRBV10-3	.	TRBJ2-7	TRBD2	TGTGCCATCGGTCTCGCGGGAGGGCGCGAGCAGTACTTC	CAIGLAGGREQYF
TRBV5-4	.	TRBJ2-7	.	TGTGCCAGCAGCGCCCGGCGGGCAGTTGATGCCGACGAGCAGTACTTC	CASSARRAVDADEQYF
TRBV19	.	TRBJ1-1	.	TGTGCCAGTAGTAACAGCAACACTGAAGCTTTCTTT	CASSNSNTEAFF
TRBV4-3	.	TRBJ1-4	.	TGCGCCAGCAGCCAAGATGGTCGGGGGGGCGAAGATGAAAAACTGTTTTTT	CASSQDGRGGEDEKLFF
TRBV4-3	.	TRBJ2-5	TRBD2	TGCGCCAGCAGCCAAGGGCATAGCGGGGGGGCCGGAGAGACCCAGTACTTC	CASSQGHSGGAGETQYF